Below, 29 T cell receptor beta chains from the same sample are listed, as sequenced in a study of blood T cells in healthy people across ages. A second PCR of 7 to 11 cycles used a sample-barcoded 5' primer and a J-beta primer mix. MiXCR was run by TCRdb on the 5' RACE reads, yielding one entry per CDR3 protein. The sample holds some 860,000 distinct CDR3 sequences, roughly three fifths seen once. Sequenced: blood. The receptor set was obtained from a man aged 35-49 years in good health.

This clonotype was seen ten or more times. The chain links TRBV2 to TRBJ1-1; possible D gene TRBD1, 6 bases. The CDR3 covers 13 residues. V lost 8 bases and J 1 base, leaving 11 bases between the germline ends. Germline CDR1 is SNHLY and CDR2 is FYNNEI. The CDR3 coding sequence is TGTGCCAGCTTCTTGGACAGGAACACTGAAGCTTTCTTT. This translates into CASFLDRNTEAFF.

CDR3 nucleotide sequence: TGTGCCACTAGGGGCCCCTTCTACGAGCAGTACTTC. Translated, it gives CATRGPFYEQYF. This chain connects TRBV15 to TRBJ2-4, with D tentatively TRBD1 (5 bases). The J call may be incorrect, as the DNA end agrees better with TRBJ2-7. Germline V lookup: CDR1 LNHNV, CDR2 YYDKDF (reference sequence). This CDR3 is built from 12 residues.

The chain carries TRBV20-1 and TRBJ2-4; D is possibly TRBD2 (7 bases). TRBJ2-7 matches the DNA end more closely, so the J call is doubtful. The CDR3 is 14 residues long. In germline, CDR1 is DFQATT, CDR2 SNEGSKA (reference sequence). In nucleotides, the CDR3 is TGCAGTGCTCTAGGGGGGGTTAATTGGTACGAGCAGTACTTC. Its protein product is CSALGGVNWYEQYF.

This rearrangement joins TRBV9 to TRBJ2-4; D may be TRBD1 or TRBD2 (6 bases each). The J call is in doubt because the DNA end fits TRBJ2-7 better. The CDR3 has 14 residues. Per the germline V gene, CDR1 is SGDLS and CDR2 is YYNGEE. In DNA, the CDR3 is TGTGCCAGCAGCACGGGGGCGGTCTCCTACGAGCAGTACTTC. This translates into CASSTGAVSYEQYF.

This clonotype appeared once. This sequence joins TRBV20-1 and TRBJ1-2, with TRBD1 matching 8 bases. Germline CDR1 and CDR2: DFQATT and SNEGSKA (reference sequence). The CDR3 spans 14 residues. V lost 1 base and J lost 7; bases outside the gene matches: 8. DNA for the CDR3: TGCAGTGCTAGAGTCGCGGACAGGGTTCGTGGCTACACCTTC. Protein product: CSARVADRVRGYTF.

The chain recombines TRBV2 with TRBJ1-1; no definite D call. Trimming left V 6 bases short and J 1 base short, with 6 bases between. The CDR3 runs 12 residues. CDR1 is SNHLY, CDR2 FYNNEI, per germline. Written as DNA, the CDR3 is TGTGCCAGCAGCATCACGAACACTGAAGCTTTCTTT. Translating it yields CASSITNTEAFF.

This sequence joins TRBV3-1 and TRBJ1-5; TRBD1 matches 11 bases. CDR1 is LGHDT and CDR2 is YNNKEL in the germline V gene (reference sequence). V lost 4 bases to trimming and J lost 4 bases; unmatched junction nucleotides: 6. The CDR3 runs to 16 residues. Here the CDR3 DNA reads TGTGCCAGCAGCCGGGGACAGGGGGAACGTAATCAGCCCCAGCATTTT. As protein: CASSRGQGERNQPQHF.

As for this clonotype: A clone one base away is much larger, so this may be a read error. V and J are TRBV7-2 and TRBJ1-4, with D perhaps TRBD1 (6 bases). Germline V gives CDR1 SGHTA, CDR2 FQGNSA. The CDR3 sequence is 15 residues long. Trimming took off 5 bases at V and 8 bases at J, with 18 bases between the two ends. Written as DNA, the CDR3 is TGTGCCAGCAGCGCGGGACACGGGGCGGGCGAAAAACTGTTTTTT. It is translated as CASSAGHGAGEKLFF.

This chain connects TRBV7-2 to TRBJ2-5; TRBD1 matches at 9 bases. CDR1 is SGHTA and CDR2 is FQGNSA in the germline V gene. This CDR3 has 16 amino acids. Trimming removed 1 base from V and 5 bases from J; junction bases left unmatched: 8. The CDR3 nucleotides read TGTGCCAGCAGCTTAGGTGTGGACAGGGGAGAGGAGACCCAGTACTTC. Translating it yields CASSLGVDRGEETQYF.

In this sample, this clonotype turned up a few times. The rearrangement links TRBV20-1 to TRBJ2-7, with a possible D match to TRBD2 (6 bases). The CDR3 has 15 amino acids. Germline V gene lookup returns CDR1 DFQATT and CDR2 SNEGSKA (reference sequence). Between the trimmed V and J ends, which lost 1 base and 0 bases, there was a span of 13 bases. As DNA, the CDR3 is TGCAGTGCTAGAGGGGGACGGGGGACCTCCTACGAGCAGTACTTC. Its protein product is CSARGGRGTSYEQYF.

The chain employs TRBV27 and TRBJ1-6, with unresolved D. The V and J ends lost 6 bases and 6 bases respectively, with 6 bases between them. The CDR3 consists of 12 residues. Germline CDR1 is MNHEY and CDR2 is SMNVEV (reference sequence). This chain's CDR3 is CASSLINSPLHF. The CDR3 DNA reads TGTGCCAGCAGCCTAATTAATTCACCCCTCCACTTT.

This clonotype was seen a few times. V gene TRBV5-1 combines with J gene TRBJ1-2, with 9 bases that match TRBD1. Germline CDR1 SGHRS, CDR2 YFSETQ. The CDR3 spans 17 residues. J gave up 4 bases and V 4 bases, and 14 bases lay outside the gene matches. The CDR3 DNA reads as TGCGCCAGCAGCGAGGGGACAGGGAATCCAACAACCTATGGCTACACCTTC. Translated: CASSEGTGNPTTYGYTF.

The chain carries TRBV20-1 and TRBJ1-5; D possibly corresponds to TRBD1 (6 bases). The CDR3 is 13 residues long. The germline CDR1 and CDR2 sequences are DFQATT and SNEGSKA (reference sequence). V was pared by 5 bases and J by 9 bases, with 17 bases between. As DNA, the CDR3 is TGCAGTGCTTTGGGGGCGCCGCATCGGCCCCAGCATTTT. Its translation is CSALGAPHRPQHF.

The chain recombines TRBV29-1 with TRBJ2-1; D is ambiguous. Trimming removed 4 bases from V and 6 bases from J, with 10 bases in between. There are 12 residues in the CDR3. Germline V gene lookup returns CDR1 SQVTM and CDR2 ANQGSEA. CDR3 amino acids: CSVGAMGNEQFF. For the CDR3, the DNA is TGCAGCGTTGGTGCCATGGGCAATGAGCAGTTCTTC.

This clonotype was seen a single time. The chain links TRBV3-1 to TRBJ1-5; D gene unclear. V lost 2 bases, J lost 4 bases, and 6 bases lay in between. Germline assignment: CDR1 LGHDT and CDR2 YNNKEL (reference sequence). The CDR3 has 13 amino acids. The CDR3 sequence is CASSQSPNQPQHF. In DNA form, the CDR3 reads TGTGCCAGCAGCCAATCGCCGAATCAGCCCCAGCATTTT.

CDR3 residues: CASSQDPGQRLYGYTF. CDR3 in DNA: TGCGCCAGCAGCCAAGATCCGGGACAGCGACTCTATGGCTACACCTTC. The V gene is TRBV4-1, the J gene TRBJ1-2; 7 bases match TRBD1. Germline V gives CDR1 MGHRA, CDR2 YSYEKL. J lost 4 bases, V lost 0 bases, and 8 bases had no gene match. The CDR3 has 16 residues.

The chain's CDR3 is CASSLSPKREFSDTQYF. The CDR3 DNA sequence: TGTGCCAGCAGCTTATCCCCGAAGCGGGAGTTTTCAGATACGCAGTATTTT. The rearrangement links TRBV7-9 to TRBJ2-3; 8 bases fit TRBD2. Germline V gene sequence: CDR1 SEHNR, CDR2 FQNEAQ (reference sequence). CDR3 size: 17 residues. V shed 2 bases, J shed 4 bases, and the junction held 11 bases outside the gene matches. Combining the CDR3 with reference TRBV7-9 and TRBJ2-3 gives the whole variable domain DTGVSQNPRHKITKRGQNVTFRCDPISEHNRLYWYRQTLGQGPEFLTYFQNEAQLEKSRLLSDRFSAERPKGSFSTLEIQRTEQGDSAMYLCASSLSPKREFSDTQYFGPGTRLTVL.

CDR3 DNA sequence: TGCAGTGCTAAAAAACAGGGAGGATTCTATGGCTACACCTTC. Translated, it gives CSAKKQGGFYGYTF. The rearrangement joins TRBV20-1 to TRBJ1-2, with D perhaps matching TRBD1 (6 bases). The CDR3 length is 14 residues. From germline, CDR1 is DFQATT and CDR2 SNEGSKA (reference sequence). Trimming left V 4 bases short and J 4 bases short, with 16 bases between.

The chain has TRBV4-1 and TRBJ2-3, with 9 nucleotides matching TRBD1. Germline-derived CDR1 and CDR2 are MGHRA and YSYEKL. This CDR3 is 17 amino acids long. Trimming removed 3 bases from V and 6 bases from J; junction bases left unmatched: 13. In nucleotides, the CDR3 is TGCGCCAGCAGCCAGGCCGCGGGACAGGGTATTTCTGATACGCAGTATTTT. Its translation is CASSQAAGQGISDTQYF.

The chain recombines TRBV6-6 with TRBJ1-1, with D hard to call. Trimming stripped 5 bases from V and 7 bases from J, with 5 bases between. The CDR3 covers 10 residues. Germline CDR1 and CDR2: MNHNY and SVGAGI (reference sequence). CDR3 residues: CASSANEAFF. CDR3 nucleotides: TGTGCCAGCAGTGCGAATGAAGCTTTCTTT.

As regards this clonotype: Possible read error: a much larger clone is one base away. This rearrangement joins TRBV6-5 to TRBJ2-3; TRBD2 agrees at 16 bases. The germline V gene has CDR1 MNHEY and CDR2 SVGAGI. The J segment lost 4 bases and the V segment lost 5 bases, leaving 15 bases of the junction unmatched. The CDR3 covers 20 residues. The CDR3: CASSHGTSGGAPLGADTQYF. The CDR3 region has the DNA TGTGCCAGCAGTCACGGGACTAGCGGGGGGGCCCCACTTGGCGCAGATACGCAGTATTTT.

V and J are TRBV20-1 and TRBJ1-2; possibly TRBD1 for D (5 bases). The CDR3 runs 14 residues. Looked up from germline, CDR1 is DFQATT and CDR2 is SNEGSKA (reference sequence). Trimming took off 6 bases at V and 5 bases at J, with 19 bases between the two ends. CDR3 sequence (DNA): TGCAGTGCGCCCCCCAATTGGGGGGTTTATGGCTACACCTTC. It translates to CSAPPNWGVYGYTF.

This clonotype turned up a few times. The DNA of the CDR3 is TGTGCCATCAGTGCCGGGACAGGGTCCCAAGAGACCCAGTACTTC. It is translated as CAISAGTGSQETQYF. This chain joins TRBV10-3 and TRBJ2-5, with 9 bases aligning to TRBD1. The junction had 4 bases not matched to a gene; V was cut back by 4 bases and J by 1 base. CDR1 and CDR2 from the germline V gene are ENHRY and SYGVKD. The CDR3 is 15 residues long.

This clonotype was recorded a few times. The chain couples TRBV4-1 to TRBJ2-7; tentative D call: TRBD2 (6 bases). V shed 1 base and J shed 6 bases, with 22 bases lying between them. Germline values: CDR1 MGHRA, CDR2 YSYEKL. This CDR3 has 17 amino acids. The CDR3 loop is CASSQAWGGEKVLEQYF. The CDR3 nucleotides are TGCGCCAGCAGCCAAGCTTGGGGCGGGGAGAAGGTCCTCGAGCAGTACTTC.

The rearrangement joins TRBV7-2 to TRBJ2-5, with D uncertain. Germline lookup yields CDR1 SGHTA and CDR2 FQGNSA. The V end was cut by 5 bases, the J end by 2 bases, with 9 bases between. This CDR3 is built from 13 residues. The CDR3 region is CASSQPLQETQYF. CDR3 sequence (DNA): TGTGCCAGCAGCCAGCCGCTACAAGAGACCCAGTACTTC.

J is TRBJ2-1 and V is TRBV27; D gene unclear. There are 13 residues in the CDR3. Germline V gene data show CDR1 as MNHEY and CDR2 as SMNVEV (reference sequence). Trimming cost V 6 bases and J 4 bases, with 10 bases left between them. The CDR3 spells CASSPPLYNEQFF. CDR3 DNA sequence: TGTGCCAGCAGCCCACCCCTATACAATGAGCAGTTCTTC.

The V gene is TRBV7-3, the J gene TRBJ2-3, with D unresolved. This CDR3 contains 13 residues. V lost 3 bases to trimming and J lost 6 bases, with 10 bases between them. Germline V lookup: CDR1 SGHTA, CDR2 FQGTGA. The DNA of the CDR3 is TGTGCCAGCAGCTTCTTCTTTGGGGATACGCAGTATTTT. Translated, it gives CASSFFFGDTQYF. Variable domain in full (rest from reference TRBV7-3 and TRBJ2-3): GAGVSQTPSNKVTEKGKYVELRCDPISGHTALYWYRQSLGQGPEFLIYFQGTGAADDSGLPNDRFFAVRPEGSVSTLKIQRTERGDSAVYLCASSFFFGDTQYFGPGTRLTVL.

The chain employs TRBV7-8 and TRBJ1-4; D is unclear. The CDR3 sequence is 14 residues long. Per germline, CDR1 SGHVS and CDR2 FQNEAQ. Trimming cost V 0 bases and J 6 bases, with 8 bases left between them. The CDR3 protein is CASSLAGKHEKLFF. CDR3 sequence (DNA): TGTGCCAGCAGCTTAGCGGGGAAGCATGAAAAACTGTTTTTT.

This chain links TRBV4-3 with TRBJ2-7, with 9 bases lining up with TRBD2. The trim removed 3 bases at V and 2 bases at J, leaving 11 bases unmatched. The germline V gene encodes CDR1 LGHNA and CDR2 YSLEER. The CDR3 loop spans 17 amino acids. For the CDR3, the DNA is TGCGCCAGCAGCCAGGGGTCTAGCGGGAACTATCCCTACGAGCAGTACTTC. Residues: CASSQGSSGNYPYEQYF.